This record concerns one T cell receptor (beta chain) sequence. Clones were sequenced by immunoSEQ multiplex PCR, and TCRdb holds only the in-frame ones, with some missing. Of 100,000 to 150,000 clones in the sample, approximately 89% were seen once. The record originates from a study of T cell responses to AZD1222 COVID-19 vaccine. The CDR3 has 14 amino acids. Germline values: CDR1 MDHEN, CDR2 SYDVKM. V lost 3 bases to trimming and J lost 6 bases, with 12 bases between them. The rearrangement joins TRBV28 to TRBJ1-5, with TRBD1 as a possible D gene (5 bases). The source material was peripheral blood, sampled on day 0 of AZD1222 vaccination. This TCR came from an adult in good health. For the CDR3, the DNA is TGTGCCAGCAGTTTTGGGCAGGGCACTCAGCCCCAGCATTTT. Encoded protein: CASSFGQGTQPQHF.